Shown below are 14 T cell receptor beta chains from a single sample sequenced in a study of spatial heterogeneity in lung cancer (dated by TCRdb to the late 2010s). Overall study outcomes, separate from this receptor: The number of expanded intratumoral alpha and beta TCRs correlated with the tumor nonsynonymous mutation count.

These TCRs are of unknown antigen specificity. The library was obtained by 5' RACE. Sequencing relied on a NextSeq 500. In-frame beta chains were kept once TCRdb had trimmed the public reads at Q25 with fastp and called clones with MiXCR. Rows with one shared CDR3 protein collapse into an entry with the most common genes and DNA. For this sample there are 3,400 or so distinct CDR3 sequences; about 15% appear just once. The leading ten clones occupy roughly 23% of the sample. The time point label here, explained by the study, means: sample taken at primary tumor resection. Here the sequenced sample was lung tumor tissue, taken at surgery. These receptors originate from a female donor with early-stage non-small cell lung cancer.

Judged by abundance, this clonotype is medium-sized (0.01 to 0.1%). This chain uses TRBV6-5 with TRBJ2-3, with TRBD1 identical over 8 bases. CDR3 length: 15 amino acids. The junction had 8 bases not matched to a gene; V was cut back by 4 bases and J by 5 bases. Germline CDR1 reads MNHEY; CDR2 reads SVGAGI. CDR3 in amino acids: CASSFDRGRGDTQYF. The CDR3 DNA sequence: TGTGCCAGCAGTTTCGACAGGGGAAGAGGAGATACGCAGTATTTT.

The sample holds many counts of this clonotype. This chain links TRBV11-2 with TRBJ2-5; D is unresolved. The CDR3 runs 12 residues. CDR1 is SGHAT, CDR2 FQNNGV, per germline. V shed 4 bases and J shed 5 bases, with 8 bases lying between them. The CDR3 protein is CASSSQWETQYF. The CDR3 nucleotides are TGTGCCAGCAGCTCCCAGTGGGAGACCCAGTACTTC.

V usage is TRBV3-1 and J usage is TRBJ2-5; TRBD1 agrees at 8 bases. Germline V gives CDR1 LGHDT, CDR2 YNNKEL (reference sequence). The junction had 1 base not matched to a gene; V was cut back by 2 bases and J by 2 bases. This CDR3 contains 14 residues. In nucleotides, the CDR3 is TGTGCCAGCAGCCAAAGGACAGGGCAAGAGACCCAGTACTTC. Its protein is CASSQRTGQETQYF.

In its sample, this clonotype ranks as medium-sized. The chain couples TRBV12-3 or TRBV12-4 to TRBJ2-5, with D tentatively TRBD1 (5 bases). CDR3 length: 14 amino acids. V shed 3 bases and J shed 2 bases, with 10 bases lying between them. CDR3 amino acids: CASSFRGPQETQYF. CDR3 sequence (DNA): TGTGCCAGCAGTTTTAGGGGTCCTCAAGAGACCCAGTACTTC.

The chain couples TRBV5-1 to TRBJ2-6; 7 nucleotides match TRBD1. The J segment lost 4 bases and the V segment lost 2 bases, leaving 3 bases of the junction unmatched. Looked up from germline, CDR1 is SGHRS and CDR2 is YFSETQ. The CDR3 has 15 residues. The chain's CDR3 is CASSFDRAGANVLTF. CDR3 coding DNA: TGCGCCAGCAGCTTTGACAGGGCCGGGGCCAACGTCCTGACTTTC. Full variable domain (remainder filled in from reference TRBV5-1 and TRBJ2-6): KAGVTQTPRYLIKTRGQQVTLSCSPISGHRSVSWYQQTPGQGLQFLFEYFSETQRNKGNFPGRFSGRQFSNSRSEMNVSTLELGDSALYLCASSFDRAGANVLTFGAGSRLTVL.

This clonotype rates as medium-sized. The rearrangement joins TRBV10-1 to TRBJ2-7, with TRBD2 identical over 8 bases. The CDR3 spans 13 residues. Germline CDR1 reads WNHNN; CDR2 reads SYGVQD (reference sequence). CDR3 sequence (DNA): TGCGCTCCGCGGGGGGTCGCCTACTACGAGCAGTACTTC. Translation: CAPRGVAYYEQYF.

This clonotype showed up many times. The chain has TRBV30 and TRBJ2-3; D gene ambiguous. The CDR3 is made up of 14 amino acids. V lost 3 bases to trimming and J lost 0 bases, with 10 bases between them. CDR1 GTSNPN and CDR2 SVGIG come from the germline V gene (reference sequence). CDR3 sequence: CAWRQRVSTDTQYF. The CDR3 nucleotides are TGTGCCTGGAGGCAAAGGGTGAGCACAGATACGCAGTATTTT.

By share, this clonotype ranks as medium-sized (0.01 to 0.1%). In nucleotides, the CDR3 is TGTGCCAGCAGCCTCACACAAGGCCCGGGGGCAGCTTTCTTT. This gives the protein CASSLTQGPGAAFF. The chain uses TRBV11-2 and TRBJ1-1; D possibly corresponds to TRBD1 (6 bases). The CDR3 sequence is 14 residues long. The germline V and J ends were trimmed by 5 bases and 10 bases, with 20 bases remaining between them. The germline CDR1 and CDR2 sequences are SGHAT and FQNNGV.

This clonotype is labeled as medium-sized (0.01 to 0.1%). V and J are TRBV14 and TRBJ2-7; 7 bases are a match to TRBD1. This CDR3 comprises 14 residues. With V trimmed by 7 bases and J by 3 bases, 9 bases remained unmatched. Germline V CDR1 and CDR2: SGHDN, FVKESK. The CDR3 loop reads CASTGGQDDYEQYF. Written as DNA, the CDR3 is TGTGCCAGCACGGGTGGACAGGATGACTACGAGCAGTACTTC.

By share, this clonotype counts as medium-sized (0.01 to 0.1%). This sequence joins TRBV7-2 and TRBJ1-2, with D perhaps matching TRBD1 (5 bases). V lost 5 bases, J lost 7 bases, and 11 bases lay in between. Germline V lookup: CDR1 SGHTA, CDR2 FQGNSA. This CDR3 is 12 amino acids long. The CDR3 here is CASSRGVRGYTF. The CDR3 DNA follows: TGTGCCAGCAGCCGGGGGGTGCGTGGCTACACCTTC.

The J gene is TRBJ2-3, the V gene TRBV5-1; weak D call: TRBD1 (6 bases). Trimming removed 2 bases from V and 1 base from J, with 11 bases in between. This CDR3 is built from 15 residues. Germline assignment: CDR1 SGHRS and CDR2 YFSETQ. In nucleotides, the CDR3 is TGCGCCAGCAGCTTTGGACAGTCCCGCACAGATACGCAGTATTTT. Protein sequence: CASSFGQSRTDTQYF.

The chain recombines TRBV20-1 with TRBJ1-4; 8 positions agree with TRBD1. J was trimmed by 7 bases and V by 3 bases; bases with no gene match: 25. Germline CDR1 is DFQATT and CDR2 is SNEGSKA (reference sequence). This CDR3 spans 20 amino acids. CDR3 sequence (DNA): TGCAGTGCTAGGCCCCGCGAGACAGGGGAGGCTGTTCGTGGCATTGAAAAACTGTTTTTT. Translation: CSARPRETGEAVRGIEKLFF.

V usage is TRBV12-3 or TRBV12-4 and J usage is TRBJ1-2, with 7 bases that match TRBD1. The trim removed 3 bases at V and 7 bases at J, leaving 5 bases unmatched. There are 13 residues in the CDR3. CDR3 sequence reads: CASSFGTEVGYTF. In DNA form, the CDR3 reads TGTGCCAGCAGTTTTGGGACAGAGGTTGGCTACACCTTC.

There are many counts of this clonotype. V gene TRBV7-9 combines with J gene TRBJ1-3; weak D call: TRBD1 (5 bases). The CDR3 sequence is 15 residues long. V shed 3 bases and J shed 0 bases, with 9 bases lying between them. Germline V gene sequence: CDR1 SEHNR, CDR2 FQNEAQ (reference sequence). The CDR3 is CASSFDRHSGNTIYF. The CDR3 DNA sequence: TGTGCCAGCAGCTTTGACAGACACTCTGGAAACACCATATATTTT.